The rows below give T cell receptor beta chains drawn from one sample of a study of T-cell memory formation after mild COVID-19. TCRdb recomputed calls from the 5' RACE reads with MiXCR, one row per CDR3 protein. Found here are over 350,000 distinct CDR3 sequences, about 17% of them singletons; the top ten hold about 22%. Sequenced material: PBMCs or a T cell subset sorted from them (not recorded which). Source of these receptors: a man in his late teens or twenties who had mild COVID-19 (a few samples of this study predate the infection). Cell type and time point are not known. The conserved cysteine and the conserved F or W are not part of the CDR3 here. D genes are given only for firm matches. Some rows mark clone size as missing; the rest say once, few, many or name a class of expanded clone.

clone_size: many; d_call: -; v_call: TRBV5-6; cdr3_aa: ASSREYEQY
clone_size: -; d_call: -; v_call: TRBV10-1; cdr3_aa: ASSQDQGDGYT
clone_size: few; d_call: TRBD2; v_call: TRBV7-3; cdr3_aa: ASSHFRTSGGFTDTQY
clone_size: few; d_call: TRBD1; v_call: TRBV12-3/TRBV12-4; cdr3_aa: ASTVKGTGPRELF
clone_size: few; d_call: TRBD1; v_call: TRBV12-3/TRBV12-4; cdr3_aa: ASKQGAYEQY
clone_size: -; d_call: TRBD1; v_call: TRBV7-9; cdr3_aa: ASSPWTGVGTDTQY
clone_size: few; d_call: TRBD2; v_call: TRBV19; cdr3_aa: ATSNRGGVSDTQY
clone_size: -; d_call: -; v_call: TRBV7-6; cdr3_aa: ASSPFREGRNEQF
clone_size: -; d_call: -; v_call: TRBV19; cdr3_aa: ASSIRPPNTEAF
clone_size: -; d_call: -; v_call: TRBV12-2; cdr3_aa: ASRLERDKNTEAF
clone_size: few; d_call: -; v_call: TRBV12-3/TRBV12-4; cdr3_aa: ASSLAPPGGMDTEAF
clone_size: few; d_call: -; v_call: TRBV5-1; cdr3_aa: ASSLDPTAGELF
clone_size: -; d_call: TRBD1; v_call: TRBV5-1; cdr3_aa: ASSLEGGRQPQH
clone_size: few; d_call: -; v_call: TRBV7-2; cdr3_aa: ASSLVFTGYETQY
clone_size: -; d_call: -; v_call: TRBV7-3; cdr3_aa: ASSLITGSGTGELF
clone_size: few; d_call: TRBD1; v_call: TRBV6-5; cdr3_aa: ASSPRTGEDIQY
clone_size: few; d_call: -; v_call: TRBV7-9; cdr3_aa: ASSYDKHEQY
clone_size: -; d_call: TRBD2; v_call: TRBV4-1; cdr3_aa: ASSQPGRASGETQY
clone_size: -; d_call: -; v_call: TRBV7-6; cdr3_aa: ASSSEGGYT
clone_size: -; d_call: -; v_call: TRBV6-5; cdr3_aa: ASTRGNTQY
clone_size: few; d_call: -; v_call: TRBV5-6; cdr3_aa: ASSMTVKGQF
clone_size: few; d_call: -; v_call: TRBV11-2; cdr3_aa: ASSLMANYEQY
clone_size: few; d_call: -; v_call: TRBV7-2; cdr3_aa: ASSLDGSGYGYT
clone_size: few; d_call: -; v_call: TRBV29-1; cdr3_aa: SVEGGQDLV
clone_size: -; d_call: -; v_call: TRBV29-1; cdr3_aa: SVRDGGSNQPQH
clone_size: -; d_call: -; v_call: TRBV20-1; cdr3_aa: SASFRQGREKLF
clone_size: few; d_call: -; v_call: TRBV6-5; cdr3_aa: ASSYINSGNTIY
clone_size: -; d_call: -; v_call: TRBV14; cdr3_aa: ASSQDVYGATNEKLF
clone_size: -; d_call: -; v_call: TRBV27; cdr3_aa: ASSSPPGGQETQY
clone_size: -; d_call: -; v_call: TRBV28; cdr3_aa: AGPDNHNEQF
clone_size: few; d_call: -; v_call: TRBV5-1; cdr3_aa: ASSFLGVGANVLT
clone_size: -; d_call: -; v_call: TRBV20-1; cdr3_aa: SARGVNTEAF
clone_size: few; d_call: TRBD1; v_call: TRBV3-1; cdr3_aa: ASSQGSTGGLGYT
clone_size: many; d_call: TRBD1; v_call: TRBV12-3/TRBV12-4; cdr3_aa: ASSFRGRGLVNTEAF
clone_size: -; d_call: -; v_call: TRBV4-2; cdr3_aa: ASSQDIPNMETQY
clone_size: -; d_call: -; v_call: TRBV4-1; cdr3_aa: ASSQRAAGFSYEQY
clone_size: few; d_call: -; v_call: TRBV2; cdr3_aa: ASTRDPSQPQH
clone_size: -; d_call: TRBD2; v_call: TRBV5-4; cdr3_aa: ASSSRLAGVGEQY
clone_size: -; d_call: -; v_call: TRBV12-3/TRBV12-4; cdr3_aa: ASSVQGFTDTQY
clone_size: -; d_call: -; v_call: TRBV5-1; cdr3_aa: ASGGGAYGANVLT
clone_size: few; d_call: -; v_call: TRBV29-1; cdr3_aa: SVWGGNTEAF
clone_size: -; d_call: TRBD2; v_call: TRBV7-3; cdr3_aa: ASSPGLGIDGEQF
clone_size: -; d_call: -; v_call: TRBV20-1; cdr3_aa: SARVMDSNLANYGYT
clone_size: -; d_call: -; v_call: TRBV6-5; cdr3_aa: ASMKSGTSGANVLT
clone_size: few; d_call: TRBD1; v_call: TRBV6-2/TRBV6-3; cdr3_aa: ASTAGQRNNSPLH
clone_size: -; d_call: -; v_call: TRBV7-3; cdr3_aa: ASSLNRGDTDTQY
clone_size: many; d_call: TRBD2; v_call: TRBV6-2/TRBV6-3; cdr3_aa: ASRGLAGMMTQY
clone_size: few; d_call: TRBD2; v_call: TRBV4-3; cdr3_aa: ASSQDPGGLSSYEQY
clone_size: -; d_call: TRBD1; v_call: TRBV2; cdr3_aa: ASSGGTGNTDTQY
clone_size: -; d_call: TRBD1; v_call: TRBV15; cdr3_aa: ATRRQGQGDEQY
clone_size: -; d_call: -; v_call: TRBV6-1; cdr3_aa: ASSENRGPVGEQY
clone_size: -; d_call: TRBD1; v_call: TRBV20-1; cdr3_aa: SVRGTGVRLPVSDTQY
clone_size: -; d_call: -; v_call: TRBV15; cdr3_aa: ASGERNSPLH
clone_size: -; d_call: -; v_call: TRBV12-3/TRBV12-4; cdr3_aa: ASYNSEYPEAF